This T cell receptor (beta chain) was recorded in a study of memory CD4+ T cells and cytomegalovirus serostatus. Looking at the study overall: Donors were healthy Belgian adults, 9 CMV seropositive and 20 to 30 seronegative.

Germline CDR1 SGHRS, CDR2 YFSETQ. The CDR3 length is 15 residues. V was shortened by 4 bases and J by 7 bases, with 17 bases between the two germline ends. Single viable CD3+CD4+CD8-CD45RO+ cells were sorted as the memory CD4+ T cells. Sequencing used immunoSEQ multiplex PCR; TCRdb keeps in-frame clones, though not all of them. This sample has roughly 84,000 clones, with approximately 84% found just once. The genes are TRBV5-1 and TRBJ2-2; the D call may be TRBD1 or TRBD2 (6 bases each). Sequences were obtained from memory CD4+ T cells from blood. The origin of this receptor is an adult in good health and CMV-seronegative. The CDR3 coding sequence is TGCGCCAGCAGCCCCGGATCGGGGGCTAGCGGGGAGCTGTTTTTT. Encoded protein: CASSPGSGASGELFF.